This TCR beta chain was captured in a study of neurological immune-mediated disorders. Points from the study as a whole: HTLV-1-associated myelopathy had the most TCR clonal expansion, whereas multiple sclerosis had the least (lower than in healthy controls). No CDR3 amino acid sequences were shared by expanded clones across subjects, suggesting private repertoires in all groups.

V dropped 1 base and J dropped 7 bases, with 16 bases sitting between them. Germline lookup yields CDR1 SGHTA and CDR2 FQGNSA. This CDR3 comprises 16 residues. Synthesis of cDNA was performed by 5'RACE using 10-nucleotide random UMIs. TCRdb fed the 5' RACE reads into MiXCR, producing one record per CDR3 protein. The sample lists about 84,000 distinct CDR3 sequences, 10% seen once, with 1.8% in the top ten. This clonotype came up many times. The target antigen is unknown. V gene TRBV7-2 combines with J gene TRBJ2-2; D may be TRBD1 (6 bases). This clonotype originated in a man aged 40-50 years in good health. The sequenced sample consisted of PBMCs. As DNA, the CDR3 is TGTGCCAGCAGCTTAGTGGGGACAAACATGATCGGGGAGCTGTTTTTT. Translation gives CASSLVGTNMIGELFF.